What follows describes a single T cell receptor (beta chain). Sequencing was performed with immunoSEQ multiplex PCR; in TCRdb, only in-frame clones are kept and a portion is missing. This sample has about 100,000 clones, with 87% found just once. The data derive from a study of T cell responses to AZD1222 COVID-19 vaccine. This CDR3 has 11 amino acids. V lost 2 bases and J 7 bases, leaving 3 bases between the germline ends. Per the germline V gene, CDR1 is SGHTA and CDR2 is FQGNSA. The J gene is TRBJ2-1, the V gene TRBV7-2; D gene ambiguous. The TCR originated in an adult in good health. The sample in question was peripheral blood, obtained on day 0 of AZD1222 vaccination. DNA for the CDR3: TGTGCCAGCAGCTTACGAAATGAGCAGTTCTTC. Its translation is CASSLRNEQFF.